A single sample is the source of the 27 T cell receptor beta chains below, sequenced in a study of blood T cell repertoires in COVID-19. Method: immunoSEQ multiplex PCR; TCRdb's copy keeps in-frame clones and lacks some. The sample has about 250,000 clones, around 86% seen once. Sequencing was carried out using peripheral blood. Every receptor here comes from a woman in her sixties or seventies who had recovered from COVID-19.

J is TRBJ2-7 and V is TRBV18; D is possibly TRBD1 (5 bases). CDR1 is KGHSH, CDR2 LQKENI, per germline. Trimming removed 6 bases at V and 4 bases at J, with 13 bases between. The CDR3 length is 13 residues. The CDR3 nucleotides are TGTGCCAGCTCTCACGATCAGGGTTACGAGCAGTACTTC. Encoded protein: CASSHDQGYEQYF.

The J gene is TRBJ1-2, the V gene TRBV11-2; TRBD1 aligns across 9 bases. The ends lost 2 bases at V and 8 bases at J; junction bases unmatched: 12. In germline, CDR1 is SGHAT, CDR2 FQNNGV. This CDR3 region has 16 residues. The CDR3 here is CASSLLSGTGRIGYTF. The CDR3, as DNA: TGTGCCAGCAGCTTATTATCCGGGACAGGGAGAATCGGCTACACCTTC.

The rearrangement links TRBV28 to TRBJ1-1; D is uncertain. V shed 5 bases and J shed 1 base, with 14 bases lying between them. Germline lookup yields CDR1 MDHEN and CDR2 SYDVKM. CDR3 length equals 15 residues. CDR3 coding DNA: TGTGCCAGCAGTCCCAGACGGGGATGGAACACTGAAGCTTTCTTT. Protein sequence: CASSPRRGWNTEAFF. The complete variable domain, with remaining parts taken from reference TRBV28 and TRBJ1-1, reads DVKVTQSSRYLVKRTGEKVFLECVQDMDHENMFWYRQDPGLGLRLIYFSYDVKMKEKGDIPEGYSVSREKKERFSLILESASTNQTSMYLCASSPRRGWNTEAFFGQGTRLTVV.

The chain employs TRBV9 and TRBJ1-6; unclear D gene. CDR1 and CDR2 (germline): SGDLS, YYNGEE. Trimming removed 4 bases from V and 7 bases from J, with 6 bases in between. The CDR3 is 12 amino acids. The CDR3 DNA reads TGTGCCAGCAGCACTAGGAATTCACCCCTCCACTTT. Translated, it gives CASSTRNSPLHF.

The J gene is TRBJ2-4, the V gene TRBV5-1; the match to TRBD1 covers 7 bases. Trimming removed 0 bases from V and 9 bases from J; junction bases left unmatched: 6. The CDR3 is 14 residues long. Germline V gene sequence: CDR1 SGHRS, CDR2 YFSETQ. The CDR3 bases are TGCGCCAGCAGCTTGGCAGGGGGAGAGACCATTCAGTACTTC. It is translated as CASSLAGGETIQYF.

The chain uses TRBV2 and TRBJ2-3, with D possibly matching TRBD1 (6 bases). From germline, CDR1 is SNHLY and CDR2 FYNNEI. This CDR3 has 15 residues. V lost 1 base, J lost 5 bases, and 13 bases lay in between. CDR3 loop: CASSEVTGLRDTQYF. In DNA form, the CDR3 reads TGTGCCAGCAGTGAAGTCACAGGGTTGCGAGATACGCAGTATTTT.

The CDR3: CASSHPPDRGFHEQYF. In DNA form, the CDR3 reads TGTGCCAGCAGCCACCCCCCGGACAGGGGCTTCCACGAGCAGTACTTC. The rearrangement links TRBV7-9 to TRBJ2-7; 9 bases are a match to TRBD1. The V gene's germline CDR1 is SEHNR and CDR2 FQNEAQ (reference sequence). Trimming at V came to 5 bases and at J to 5 bases, leaving 13 bases not matched to a gene. This CDR3 spans 16 amino acids.

The chain employs TRBV19 and TRBJ1-1; tentatively, D is TRBD1 (6 bases). The CDR3 spans 17 residues. V lost 5 bases and J 0 bases, leaving 19 bases between the germline ends. Germline loops: CDR1 LNHDA, CDR2 SQIVND (reference sequence). CDR3 sequence reads: CASSAQGGGGVNTEAFF. The CDR3 DNA sequence: TGTGCCAGTAGTGCACAGGGTGGTGGCGGAGTGAACACTGAAGCTTTCTTT.

V usage is TRBV28 and J usage is TRBJ1-2; 7 nucleotides agree with TRBD1. The CDR3 extends over 14 amino acids. The germline gives CDR1 MDHEN, CDR2 SYDVKM. The junction had 6 bases not matched to a gene; V was cut back by 5 bases and J by 3 bases. The CDR3 loop reads CASSPGTEYYGYTF. DNA for the CDR3: TGTGCCAGCAGTCCCGGGACAGAATACTATGGCTACACCTTC.

The CDR3 DNA sequence: TGCAGTGCTAGTTCCCTCCTGGAAGAGGCCTACGAGCAGTACTTC. Amino acid sequence: CSASSLLEEAYEQYF. The chain employs TRBV20-1 and TRBJ2-7, with unresolved D. This CDR3 is 15 amino acids long. V was trimmed by 3 bases and J by 2 bases, leaving 17 bases between them. Germline values: CDR1 DFQATT, CDR2 SNEGSKA (reference sequence).

V and J are TRBV4-2 and TRBJ2-7; TRBD1 agrees at 12 bases. After removal of 6 bases from V and 7 bases from J, the junction contained 7 bases not matched to a gene. The germline V gene encodes CDR1 LGHNA and CDR2 YNFKEQ. The CDR3 covers 14 residues. Written as DNA, the CDR3 is TGTGCCAGCAGTCGGGACAGGGGGCCGTGGGAGCAGTACTTC. Encoded protein: CASSRDRGPWEQYF.

The chain uses TRBV7-8 and TRBJ1-5, with 8 bases matching TRBD1. The CDR3 consists of 15 residues. Germline V gives CDR1 SGHVS, CDR2 FQNEAQ. The junction had 8 bases not matched to a gene; V was cut back by 5 bases and J by 5 bases. The CDR3 coding sequence is TGTGCCAGCAGCCCGCAGGGGGCTTGGGATCAGCCCCAGCATTTT. It translates to CASSPQGAWDQPQHF.

V gene TRBV5-4 combines with J gene TRBJ1-6; tentative D call: TRBD1 (6 bases). The germline CDR1 and CDR2 sequences are SGHNT and YYREEE (reference sequence). CDR3 length equals 16 residues. With 0 bases removed from V and 6 bases from J, the gap between germline ends came to 13 bases. CDR3 sequence reads: CASSLVGGTSNSPLHF. For the CDR3, the DNA is TGTGCCAGCAGCTTGGTTGGGGGCACCAGTAATTCACCCCTCCACTTT.

The V and J genes are TRBV27 and TRBJ1-1; TRBD1 agrees at 10 bases. Germline CDR1 reads MNHEY; CDR2 reads SMNVEV (reference sequence). CDR3 length: 14 amino acids. J was trimmed by 3 bases and V by 6 bases; bases with no gene match: 4. CDR3 DNA: TGTGCCAGCAGAGTGGGACAGGGGCACACTGAAGCTTTCTTT. Translation: CASRVGQGHTEAFF.

V and J are TRBV11-3 and TRBJ2-1; D might be TRBD2 (6 bases). CDR1 is SGHNT, CDR2 YENEEA, per germline. Trimming stripped 0 bases from V and 9 bases from J, with 6 bases between. The CDR3 loop spans 12 amino acids. The CDR3 spells CASSLEAGEQFF. The CDR3 bases are TGTGCCAGCAGCTTAGAAGCGGGTGAGCAGTTCTTC.

J is TRBJ2-5 and V is TRBV4-1; the match to TRBD2 covers 16 bases. The junction had 11 bases not matched to a gene; V was cut back by 3 bases and J by 4 bases. The V gene's germline CDR1 is MGHRA and CDR2 YSYEKL. This CDR3 is built from 19 residues. The CDR3 loop is CASSHLAGTSGGASETQYF. The CDR3 DNA reads TGCGCCAGCAGCCACCTAGCCGGGACTAGCGGGGGGGCCTCAGAGACCCAGTACTTC.

The chain couples TRBV29-1 to TRBJ2-5; the match to TRBD2 covers 7 bases. Trimming took 3 bases from V and 3 from J; bases not matched to a gene: 1. Germline-derived CDR1 and CDR2 are SQVTM and ANQGSEA. This CDR3 region has 12 residues. In nucleotides, the CDR3 is TGCAGCGTTGAGGGGGGGGAAGAGACCCAGTACTTC. Translating it yields CSVEGGEETQYF.

This chain joins TRBV9 and TRBJ2-3; 16 bases are a match to TRBD2. This CDR3 spans 22 amino acids. Germline CDR1 is SGDLS and CDR2 is YYNGEE. J was trimmed by 0 bases and V by 3 bases; bases with no gene match: 16. The DNA for the CDR3 is TGTGCCAGCAGCGGGACCGGCGGGACTAGCGGGGGGGAACACCCTAGCACAGATACGCAGTATTTT. This gives the protein CASSGTGGTSGGEHPSTDTQYF.

The chain uses TRBV18 and TRBJ2-3; a weak D match, TRBD1 (5 bases). The V gene's germline CDR1 is KGHSH and CDR2 LQKENI. V was clipped by 6 bases and J by 2 bases, with 18 bases between them. CDR3 length equals 16 residues. Here the CDR3 DNA reads TGTGCCAGCTCCATACAGGCCCCAACCTACACAGATACGCAGTATTTT. It codes for CASSIQAPTYTDTQYF.

This clone showed up just a few times. CDR3 region: CASSLGRRDGETQYF. DNA for the CDR3: TGTGCCAGCAGCTTGGGGAGGAGGGATGGAGAGACCCAGTACTTC. The chain uses TRBV5-4 and TRBJ2-5, with a tentative D call TRBD2 (6 bases). CDR3 length equals 15 residues. Germline assignment: CDR1 SGHNT and CDR2 YYREEE (reference sequence). V shed 0 bases and J shed 4 bases, with 13 bases lying between them. Supplemented by reference TRBV5-4 and TRBJ2-5, the full variable domain reads ETGVTQSPTHLIKTRGQQVTLRCSSQSGHNTVSWYQQALGQGPQFIFQYYREEENGRGNFPPRFSGLQFPNYSSELNVNALELDDSALYLCASSLGRRDGETQYFGPGTRLLVL.

J is TRBJ1-2 and V is TRBV7-9; D is possibly TRBD1 (5 bases). The CDR3 has 15 amino acids. Germline lookup yields CDR1 SEHNR and CDR2 FQNEAQ (reference sequence). With 5 bases removed from V and 7 bases from J, the gap between germline ends came to 20 bases. In DNA form, the CDR3 reads TGTGCCAGCAGCCCCGGTCAGGGTGATGTTGGTGGCTACACCTTC. Translation gives CASSPGQGDVGGYTF. Supplemented by reference TRBV7-9 and TRBJ1-2, the full variable domain reads DTGVSQNPRHKITKRGQNVTFRCDPISEHNRLYWYRQTLGQGPEFLTYFQNEAQLEKSRLLSDRFSAERPKGSFSTLEIQRTEQGDSAMYLCASSPGQGDVGGYTFGSGTRLTVV.

A note on this clone: Other nucleotide sequences from this sample produce the same CDR3. The rearrangement uses TRBV7-3 and TRBJ2-3; 8 nucleotides align to TRBD2. CDR1 is SGHTA, CDR2 FQGTGA, per germline. The CDR3 has 14 residues. The trim removed 6 bases at V and 2 bases at J, leaving 4 bases unmatched. The CDR3 region is CASSSGLATDTQYF. The DNA for the CDR3 is TGTGCCAGCAGTTCAGGACTAGCCACAGATACGCAGTATTTT.

The gene calls are TRBV5-8 and TRBJ2-3; perhaps TRBD1 as D (5 bases). The CDR3 loop spans 17 amino acids. Trimming stripped 0 bases from V and 0 bases from J, with 14 bases between. Per the germline V gene, CDR1 is SGHTS and CDR2 is YDEGEE. The CDR3 coding sequence is TGTGCCAGCAGCTTGGGGGCGACAGTCCCTAGCACAGATACGCAGTATTTT. Translating it yields CASSLGATVPSTDTQYF.

This clone appeared a single time. The rearrangement links TRBV29-1 to TRBJ1-1, with D unresolved. V was cut by 6 bases and J by 7 bases, with 12 bases left in between. Germline CDR1 and CDR2: SQVTM and ANQGSEA. This CDR3 comprises 11 residues. The CDR3 protein is CSVRSPGEAFF. As DNA, the CDR3 is TGCAGCGTCCGGAGTCCGGGTGAAGCTTTCTTT.

V and J are TRBV24-1 and TRBJ1-3; D remains ambiguous. The CDR3 covers 13 residues. Trimming took 9 bases from V and 4 from J, leaving 12 bases between them. Germline loops: CDR1 KGHDR, CDR2 SFDVKD. The CDR3 is CATGRRAGNTIYF. CDR3 DNA: TGTGCCACCGGGCGACGCGCCGGAAACACCATATATTTT.

This chain uses TRBV4-1 with TRBJ1-5; D is ambiguous. V lost 4 bases to trimming and J lost 2 bases, with 15 bases between them. The V gene's germline CDR1 is MGHRA and CDR2 YSYEKL. The CDR3 runs 16 residues. Here the CDR3 reads CASSRGLGQRNQPQHF. CDR3 DNA: TGCGCCAGCAGCCGCGGACTTGGGCAGCGCAATCAGCCCCAGCATTTT.

The gene calls are TRBV19 and TRBJ2-7; 8 positions agree with TRBD1. J was trimmed by 6 bases and V by 3 bases; bases with no gene match: 10. Germline CDR1 LNHDA, CDR2 SQIVND (reference sequence). The CDR3 runs to 15 residues. The CDR3 reads CASSMVQGVYSEQYF. The CDR3 region has the DNA TGTGCCAGTAGTATGGTACAGGGGGTCTATAGCGAGCAGTACTTC.